Below are 21 T cell receptor beta chains sequenced from a single sample in a study of blood T cell repertoires in COVID-19. This table comes from immunoSEQ multiplex PCR, and its TCRdb copy is limited to in-frame clones, with some not included. Of about 100,000 clones in the sample, roughly 80% were seen once. The sample was peripheral blood. The receptors were sampled from a man aged 50-60 years with active or convalescent COVID-19.

The genes are TRBV4-1 and TRBJ2-7, with 8 positions matching TRBD2. Germline CDR1 reads MGHRA; CDR2 reads YSYEKL. The V and J ends lost 0 bases and 0 bases, in that order; junction bases with no gene match: 10. The CDR3 has 18 residues. The CDR3, as DNA: TGCGCCAGCAGCCAAGACAAGGGGAGAGGACTAGCCTCCTACGAGCAGTACTTC. It is translated as CASSQDKGRGLASYEQYF.

The chain joins TRBV19 to TRBJ1-6; 10 nucleotides match TRBD1. Unmatched junction bases numbered 6, after V lost 6 bases and J lost 10 bases. Germline CDR1 is LNHDA and CDR2 is SQIVND (reference sequence). The CDR3 consists of 14 residues. CDR3 nucleotides: TGTGCCAGTAGGCTGACAGGGGGCTTCTCACCCCTCCACTTT. This encodes CASRLTGGFSPLHF.

The chain recombines TRBV24-1 with TRBJ2-1; no clear D gene. Trimming shortened V by 3 bases and J by 4 bases, and 9 bases separated the two germline ends. The CDR3 loop spans 14 amino acids. CDR1 is KGHDR and CDR2 is SFDVKD in the germline V gene. As DNA, the CDR3 is TGTGCCACCAGTGATGCTGCGAAGTACAATGAGCAGTTCTTC. Its protein is CATSDAAKYNEQFF.

The chain joins TRBV28 to TRBJ1-2; 8 bases are shared with TRBD1. The CDR3 covers 19 residues. Germline V gene data show CDR1 as MDHEN and CDR2 as SYDVKM. V dropped 3 bases and J dropped 8; count of bases not matched to a gene: 23. This CDR3 reads CASSFRFRGRLTARRGYTF. In nucleotides, the CDR3 is TGTGCCAGCAGTTTCAGGTTCAGGGGGCGCTTAACAGCAAGGAGAGGCTACACCTTC.

This clone was counted a few times. The chain is built from TRBV4-2 and TRBJ1-1; D is ambiguous. This CDR3 has 17 residues. Trimming removed 0 bases at V and 4 bases at J, with 18 bases between. Germline CDR1 and CDR2: LGHNA and YNFKEQ. The CDR3 DNA is TGTGCCAGCAGCCAAGAGAGGCAGTACGACTTGGGCACTGAAGCTTTCTTT. Residues: CASSQERQYDLGTEAFF.

By share of the sample, this clone is medium-sized. CDR3 in amino acids: CASSLTPTSGGTGELFF. In DNA, the CDR3 is TGTGCCAGCAGCCTAACCCCGACTAGCGGGGGCACCGGGGAGCTGTTTTTT. The chain recombines TRBV11-2 with TRBJ2-2; 12 bases agree with TRBD2. The trim removed 5 bases at V and 4 bases at J, leaving 8 bases unmatched. The CDR3 has 17 residues. Germline V gene lookup returns CDR1 SGHAT and CDR2 FQNNGV.

The V call is TRBV4-1, the J call TRBJ2-5; 13 bases are shared with TRBD2. CDR1 is MGHRA, CDR2 YSYEKL, per germline. This CDR3 has 17 residues. Trimming cost V 1 base and J 5 bases; bases outside gene matches: 7. The CDR3 loop is CASSQGTSGSVGETQYF. The DNA of the CDR3 is TGCGCCAGCAGCCAAGGGACTAGCGGGAGTGTCGGGGAGACCCAGTACTTC.

The chain couples TRBV29-1 to TRBJ2-5; no definite D call. The CDR3 extends over 10 amino acids. Trimming left V 6 bases short and J 3 bases short, with 5 bases between. Germline V gene data show CDR1 as SQVTM and CDR2 as ANQGSEA. CDR3 coding DNA: TGCAGCGTCCTTAAAGAGACCCAGTACTTC. Translation gives CSVLKETQYF.

The chain couples TRBV3-1 (or the pseudogene TRBV3-2) to TRBJ2-7; TRBD2 matches at 7 bases. J gave up 5 bases and V 1 base, and 14 bases lay outside the gene matches. Germline V gene sequence: CDR1 LGHDT, CDR2 YNNKEL (reference sequence). The CDR3 is 17 residues long. This CDR3 is CASSQGPRGGSSNEQYF. The CDR3 nucleotides read TGTGCCAGCAGCCAAGGACCCCGGGGAGGGAGTTCAAACGAGCAGTACTTC.

This chain uses TRBV4-1 with TRBJ2-1; 9 nucleotides agree with TRBD2. Germline trimming cut 1 base from V and 3 bases from J; bases unmatched to any gene: 7. The CDR3 length is 17 residues. Germline V gene data show CDR1 as MGHRA and CDR2 as YSYEKL. CDR3 amino acids: CASSQGGVAGVYNEQFF. The CDR3 DNA is TGCGCCAGCAGCCAAGGTGGGGTAGCGGGGGTCTACAATGAGCAGTTCTTC.

The chain recombines TRBV5-1 with TRBJ2-5; 7 bases are shared with TRBD2. Per the germline V gene, CDR1 is SGHRS and CDR2 is YFSETQ. The CDR3 runs 15 residues. V lost 4 bases and J lost 5; bases outside the gene matches: 11. In nucleotides, the CDR3 is TGCGCCAGCAGCCTACTAGCGATGGATGGTGAGACCCAGTACTTC. It specifies CASSLLAMDGETQYF.

This clone was seen just once. The gene calls are TRBV2 and TRBJ2-1; 7 nucleotides line up with TRBD2. The CDR3 consists of 13 residues. J was trimmed by 6 bases and V by 2 bases; bases with no gene match: 1. The V gene's germline CDR1 is SNHLY and CDR2 FYNNEI. The CDR3 sequence is CASSERLANEQFF. CDR3 DNA: TGTGCCAGCAGTGAACGACTAGCCAATGAGCAGTTCTTC.

This sequence joins TRBV5-1 and TRBJ2-5, with TRBD2 matching 7 bases. CDR3 length equals 19 residues. The trim removed 0 bases at V and 4 bases at J, leaving 18 bases unmatched. CDR1 SGHRS and CDR2 YFSETQ come from the germline V gene. The CDR3 loop reads CASSLAWASGPTRRETQYF. CDR3 in DNA: TGCGCCAGCAGCTTGGCCTGGGCTAGCGGACCCACAAGGCGAGAGACCCAGTACTTC.

The rearrangement joins TRBV2 to TRBJ1-1; D may be TRBD1 (5 bases). CDR1 and CDR2 from the germline V gene are SNHLY and FYNNEI. Deletions cut 2 bases from V and 4 bases from J, with 11 bases between. This CDR3 has 14 residues. CDR3: CASSELVGGTEAFF. In DNA form, the CDR3 reads TGTGCCAGCAGTGAATTGGTGGGGGGCACTGAAGCTTTCTTT.

The chain is built from TRBV10-2 and TRBJ2-7; the match to TRBD2 covers 7 bases. With 3 bases clipped from V and 2 bases from J, the junction kept 10 bases outside the gene matches. The CDR3 loop spans 16 amino acids. Germline CDR1 and CDR2: WSHSY and SAAADI. The CDR3 loop is CASSEKRGTNTYEQYF. CDR3 nucleotides: TGCGCCAGCAGTGAAAAGAGAGGGACTAATACCTACGAGCAGTACTTC.

In its sample, this clone was seen once. The chain couples TRBV27 to TRBJ2-7; 9 bases line up with TRBD2. This CDR3 has 14 residues. The J segment lost 0 bases and the V segment lost 7 bases, leaving 4 bases of the junction unmatched. Per germline, CDR1 MNHEY and CDR2 SMNVEV (reference sequence). The DNA for the CDR3 is TGTGCCAGCAAGCGACTAGCGGCCTCCTACGAGCAGTACTTC. This encodes CASKRLAASYEQYF.

The CDR3 spells CASSPRTGSSYNEQFF. DNA for the CDR3: TGTGCCAGCAGCCCTCGGACTGGGAGCTCCTACAATGAGCAGTTCTTC. This sequence joins TRBV13 and TRBJ2-1; perhaps TRBD2 as D (5 bases). Trimming stripped 5 bases from V and 0 bases from J, with 14 bases between. This CDR3 region has 16 residues. Germline V gene sequence: CDR1 PRHDT, CDR2 FYEKMQ (reference sequence).

This rearrangement joins TRBV6-5 to TRBJ1-5, with 7 bases that match TRBD1. The germline V gene has CDR1 MNHEY and CDR2 SVGAGI. The V and J ends lost 7 bases and 4 bases, in that order; junction bases with no gene match: 7. The CDR3 contains 14 residues. CDR3 nucleotides: TGTGCCAGCACTTTCGACAGGGATAATCAGCCCCAGCATTTT. It yields the protein CASTFDRDNQPQHF.

The CDR3 DNA reads TGTGCCAGCAGTCGAAGGGAGGGGATAGCCCTCCACTTT. It encodes CASSRREGIALHF. V is TRBV2 and J is TRBJ1-6, with D maybe TRBD1 (5 bases). The CDR3 runs 13 residues. Per the germline V gene, CDR1 is SNHLY and CDR2 is FYNNEI. V dropped 5 bases and J dropped 14 bases, with 16 bases sitting between them. The full variable domain, completed using reference TRBV2 and TRBJ1-6, is EPEVTQTPSHQVTQMGQEVILRCVPISNHLYFYWYRQILGQKVEFLVSFYNNEISEKSEIFDDQFSVERPDGSNFTLKIRSTKLEDSAMYFCASSRREGIALHFGNGTRLTVT.

The rearrangement links TRBV24-1 to TRBJ2-2; 15 bases line up with TRBD2. J lost 1 base, V lost 5 bases, and 7 bases had no gene match. CDR1 KGHDR and CDR2 SFDVKD come from the germline V gene. CDR3 length: 19 residues. The CDR3 bases are TGTGCCACCAGTGCTCTTGGGACTAGCGGGAGGCTGAACACCGGGGAGCTGTTTTTT. Translating it yields CATSALGTSGRLNTGELFF.

The genes are TRBV24-1 and TRBJ2-1; TRBD2 matches 11 bases. V shed 2 bases and J 7 bases; nucleotides not matched to a gene: 3. The germline CDR1 and CDR2 sequences are KGHDR and SFDVKD. The CDR3 spans 15 residues. CDR3 DNA sequence: TGTGCCACCAGTGATTCCACTAGCGGGAGAAATGAGCAGTTCTTC. Encoded protein: CATSDSTSGRNEQFF.